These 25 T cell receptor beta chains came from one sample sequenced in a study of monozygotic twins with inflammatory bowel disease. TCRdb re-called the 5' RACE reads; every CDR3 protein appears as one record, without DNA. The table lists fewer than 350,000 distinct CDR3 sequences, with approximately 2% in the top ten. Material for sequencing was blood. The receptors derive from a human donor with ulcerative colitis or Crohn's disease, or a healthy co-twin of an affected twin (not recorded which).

The CDR3 sequence: CATSPRQQWDNEQFF. The J gene is TRBJ2-1, the V gene TRBV15. The CDR3 extends over 15 amino acids. Per germline, CDR1 LNHNV and CDR2 YYDKDF (reference sequence).

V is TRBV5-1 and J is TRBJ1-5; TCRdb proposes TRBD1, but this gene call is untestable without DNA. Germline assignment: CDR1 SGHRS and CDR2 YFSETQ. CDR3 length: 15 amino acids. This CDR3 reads CASSLGSGGGQPRHF. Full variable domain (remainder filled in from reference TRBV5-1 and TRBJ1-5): KAGVTQTPRYLIKTRGQQVTLSCSPISGHRSVSWYQQTPGQGLQFLFEYFSETQRNKGNFPGRFSGRQFSNSRSEMNVSTLELGDSALYLCASSLGSGGGQPRHFGDGTRLSIL.

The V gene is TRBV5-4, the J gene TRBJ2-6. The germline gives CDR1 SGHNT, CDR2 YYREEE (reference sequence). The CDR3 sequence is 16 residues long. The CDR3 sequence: CASSLAGARGANVLTF.

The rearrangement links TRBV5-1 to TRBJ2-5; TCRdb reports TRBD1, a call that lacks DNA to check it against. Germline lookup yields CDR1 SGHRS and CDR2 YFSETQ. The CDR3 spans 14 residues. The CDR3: CASSRDSLKETQYF.

The CDR3 loop reads CASSPNGLHYDEQFF. The V gene is TRBV7-2, the J gene TRBJ2-1. CDR3 length equals 15 residues. From germline, CDR1 is SGHTA and CDR2 FQGNSA. Together with reference TRBV7-2 and TRBJ2-1, the CDR3 gives the full variable domain: GAGVSQSPSNKVTEKGKDVELRCDPISGHTALYWYRQSLGQGLEFLIYFQGNSAPDKSGLPSDRFSAERTGGSVSTLTIQRTQQEDSAVYLCASSPNGLHYDEQFFGPGTRLTVL.

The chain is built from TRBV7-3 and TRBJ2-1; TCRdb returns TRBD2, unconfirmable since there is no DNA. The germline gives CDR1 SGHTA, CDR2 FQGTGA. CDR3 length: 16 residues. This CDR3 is CASSPMKTSGGTEQFF.

The CDR3 loop reads CASSVLWGVEYF. The rearrangement joins TRBV25-1 to TRBJ2-5; no DNA is available, so the TRBD1 call from TCRdb remains unchecked. The germline V gene encodes CDR1 MGHDK and CDR2 SYGVNS. The CDR3 has 12 residues.

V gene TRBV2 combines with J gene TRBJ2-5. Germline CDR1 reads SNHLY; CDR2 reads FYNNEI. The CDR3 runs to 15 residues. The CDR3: CASSEAGSLQETQYF.

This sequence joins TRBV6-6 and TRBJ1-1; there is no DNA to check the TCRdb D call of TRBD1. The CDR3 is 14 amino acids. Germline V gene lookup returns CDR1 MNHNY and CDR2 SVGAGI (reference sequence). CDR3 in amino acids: CASSYRAGQSEAFF.

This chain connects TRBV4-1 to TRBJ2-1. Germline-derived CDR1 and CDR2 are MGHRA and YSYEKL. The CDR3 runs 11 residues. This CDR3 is CTSSYHNEQFF.

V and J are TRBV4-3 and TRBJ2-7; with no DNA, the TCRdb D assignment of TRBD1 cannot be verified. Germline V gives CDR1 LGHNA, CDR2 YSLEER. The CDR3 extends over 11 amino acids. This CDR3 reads CASSQGDRAYF.

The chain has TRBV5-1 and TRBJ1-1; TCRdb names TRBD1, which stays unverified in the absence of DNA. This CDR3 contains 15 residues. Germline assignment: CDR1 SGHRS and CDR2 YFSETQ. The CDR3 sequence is CASSGRTDHNTEAFF.

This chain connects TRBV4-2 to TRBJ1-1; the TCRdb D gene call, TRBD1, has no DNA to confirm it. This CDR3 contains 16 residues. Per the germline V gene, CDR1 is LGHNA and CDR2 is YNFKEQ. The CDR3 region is CASSQTPGQGDTEAFF.

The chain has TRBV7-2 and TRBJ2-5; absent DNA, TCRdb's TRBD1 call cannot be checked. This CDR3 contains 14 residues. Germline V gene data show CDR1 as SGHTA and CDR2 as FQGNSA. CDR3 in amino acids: CASSRSGVGETQYF.

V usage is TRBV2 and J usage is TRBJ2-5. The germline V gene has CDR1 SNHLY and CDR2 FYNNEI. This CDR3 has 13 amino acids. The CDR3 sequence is CASSVAGVETQYF.

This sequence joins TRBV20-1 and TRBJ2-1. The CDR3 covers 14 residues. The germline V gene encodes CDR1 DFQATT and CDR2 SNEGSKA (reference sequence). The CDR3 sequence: CSARASVTYNEQFF.

The CDR3 is CASSQDAVGSGNTIYF. The chain is built from TRBV4-1 and TRBJ1-3. CDR3 size: 16 residues. Germline V gives CDR1 MGHRA, CDR2 YSYEKL.

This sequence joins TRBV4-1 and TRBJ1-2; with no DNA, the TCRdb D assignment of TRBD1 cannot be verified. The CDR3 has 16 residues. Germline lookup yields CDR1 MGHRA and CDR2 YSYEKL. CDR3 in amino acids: CASSPGGPAVGYGYTF.

The CDR3 loop reads CASLGQNNQPQHF. This rearrangement joins TRBV10-2 to TRBJ1-5; the TCRdb D gene call, TRBD1, has no DNA to confirm it. In germline, CDR1 is WSHSY, CDR2 SAAADI. CDR3 length: 13 residues.

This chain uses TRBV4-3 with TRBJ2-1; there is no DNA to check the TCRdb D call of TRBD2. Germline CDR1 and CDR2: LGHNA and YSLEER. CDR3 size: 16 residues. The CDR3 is CASSQETSRWVNEQFF.

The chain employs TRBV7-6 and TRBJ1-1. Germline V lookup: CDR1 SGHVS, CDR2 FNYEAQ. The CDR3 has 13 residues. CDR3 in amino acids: CASSLARNTEAFF.

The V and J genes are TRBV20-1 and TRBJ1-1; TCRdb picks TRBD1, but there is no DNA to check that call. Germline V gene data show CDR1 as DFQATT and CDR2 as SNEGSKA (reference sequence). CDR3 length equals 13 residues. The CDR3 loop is CSATAGGNTEAFF.

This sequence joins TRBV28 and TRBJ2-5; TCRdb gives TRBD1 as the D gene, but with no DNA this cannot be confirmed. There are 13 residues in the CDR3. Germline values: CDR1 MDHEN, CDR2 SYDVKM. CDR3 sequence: CASSQGAEETQYF.

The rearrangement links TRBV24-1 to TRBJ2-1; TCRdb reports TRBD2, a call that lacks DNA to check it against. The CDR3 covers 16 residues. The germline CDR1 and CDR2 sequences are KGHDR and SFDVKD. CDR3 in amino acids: CATSESERGWDNEQFF.

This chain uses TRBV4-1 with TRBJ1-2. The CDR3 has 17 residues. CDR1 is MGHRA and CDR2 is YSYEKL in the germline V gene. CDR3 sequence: CASSQGSVEQSHRGYTF.